A selection of T cell receptor beta chains follows, all from one sample in a study of neoadjuvant nivolumab and ipilimumab in lung cancer. The assay was immunoSEQ multiplex PCR, and TCRdb's table has in-frame clones only and misses some. The data show 4,500 to 5,000 clones, more than 60% seen once. The input for sequencing was normal lung tissue adjacent to the tumor, taken after neoadjuvant nivolumab, alone or with ipilimumab, at or shortly before surgery. Receptors originate from an adult with non-small cell lung cancer. Some clones in this sample may be carry-over from other donors' samples. Each CDR3 is given with its conserved first and last residue. A D gene is named only where the DNA matches it firmly.

j_call: TRBJ2-3; v_call: TRBV5-1; d_call: TRBD2; cdr3_aa: CASSLGPASGITDTQYF
j_call: TRBJ1-5; v_call: TRBV27; d_call: .; cdr3_aa: CASGYRSYQPQHF
j_call: TRBJ2-3; v_call: TRBV6-5; d_call: .; cdr3_aa: CASTPGGRTRDTQYF
j_call: TRBJ1-4; v_call: TRBV6-5; d_call: .; cdr3_aa: CASSYSWQGNEKLFF
j_call: TRBJ1-5; v_call: TRBV19; d_call: .; cdr3_aa: CASSIGTPQPQHF
j_call: TRBJ2-2; v_call: TRBV19; d_call: .; cdr3_aa: CASRLGSRTNTGELFF
j_call: TRBJ2-3; v_call: TRBV25-1; d_call: .; cdr3_aa: CASSESSGGTFSTDTQYF
j_call: TRBJ2-3; v_call: TRBV5-1; d_call: .; cdr3_aa: CASSLGTADTQYF
j_call: TRBJ2-7; v_call: TRBV4-3; d_call: TRBD2; cdr3_aa: CASSPEGLAGSVVGYEQYF
j_call: TRBJ1-2; v_call: TRBV2; d_call: .; cdr3_aa: CASTPAGNRGYTF
j_call: TRBJ1-3; v_call: TRBV7-9; d_call: .; cdr3_aa: CASSLEGDTIYF
j_call: TRBJ1-2; v_call: TRBV15; d_call: .; cdr3_aa: CATRSWSDNGYTF
j_call: TRBJ2-2; v_call: TRBV2; d_call: TRBD1; cdr3_aa: CASRRDRGVAGELFF
j_call: TRBJ2-7; v_call: TRBV23-1; d_call: .; cdr3_aa: CASSQSRDYEQYF
j_call: TRBJ2-3; v_call: TRBV7-2; d_call: .; cdr3_aa: CASSSRTDTQYF
j_call: TRBJ1-2; v_call: TRBV18; d_call: TRBD1; cdr3_aa: CASSLQGGGYGYTF
j_call: TRBJ2-7; v_call: TRBV6-5; d_call: .; cdr3_aa: CASRPPAGPYEQYF
j_call: TRBJ1-2; v_call: TRBV5-4; d_call: .; cdr3_aa: CASSYNYGYTF
j_call: TRBJ1-4; v_call: TRBV7-9; d_call: .; cdr3_aa: CASSPRAVSEEKLFF
j_call: TRBJ1-5; v_call: TRBV6-5; d_call: .; cdr3_aa: CASSPSVRGGQPQHF
j_call: TRBJ1-2; v_call: TRBV29-1; d_call: .; cdr3_aa: CSVVFETAYGYTF
j_call: TRBJ2-2; v_call: TRBV5-1; d_call: .; cdr3_aa: CASKEEVTVGELFF
j_call: TRBJ2-7; v_call: TRBV10-3; d_call: .; cdr3_aa: CAIRTENYEQYF
j_call: TRBJ2-3; v_call: TRBV6-6; d_call: .; cdr3_aa: CASSYDRLGTTDTQYF
j_call: TRBJ1-2; v_call: TRBV7-8; d_call: TRBD1; cdr3_aa: CASSPTGGASYGYTF
j_call: TRBJ2-7; v_call: TRBV11-2; d_call: TRBD2; cdr3_aa: CASSFSGWREQYF
j_call: TRBJ1-2; v_call: TRBV6-5; d_call: TRBD1; cdr3_aa: CASRLDRGDGYTF
j_call: TRBJ2-1; v_call: TRBV2; d_call: TRBD2; cdr3_aa: CASSPLAGEANEQFF
j_call: TRBJ2-1; v_call: TRBV7-8; d_call: .; cdr3_aa: CASSLGTLGNEQFF
j_call: TRBJ2-7; v_call: TRBV2; d_call: .; cdr3_aa: CASSPPGAREQYF
j_call: TRBJ2-2; v_call: TRBV19; d_call: .; cdr3_aa: CASSKTGELFF
j_call: TRBJ1-3; v_call: TRBV13; d_call: TRBD1; cdr3_aa: CASSDSRQGGNTIYF
j_call: TRBJ1-2; v_call: TRBV2; d_call: .; cdr3_aa: CASSDDRLYGYTF
j_call: TRBJ2-2; v_call: TRBV30; d_call: .; cdr3_aa: CAWSRGGEGELFF
j_call: TRBJ2-3; v_call: TRBV14; d_call: .; cdr3_aa: CASSQDHSPGDTQYF
j_call: TRBJ1-5; v_call: TRBV7-3; d_call: .; cdr3_aa: CASSLSTNQPQHF
j_call: TRBJ2-1; v_call: TRBV5-1; d_call: .; cdr3_aa: CASSFPRADEQFF
j_call: TRBJ2-7; v_call: TRBV6-1; d_call: TRBD2; cdr3_aa: CASSVIGTSGSYEQYF
j_call: TRBJ1-1; v_call: TRBV18; d_call: TRBD1; cdr3_aa: CASSPATGGGNTEAFF
j_call: TRBJ2-2; v_call: TRBV5-1; d_call: .; cdr3_aa: CASRQGNTGELFF
j_call: TRBJ2-7; v_call: TRBV4-3; d_call: .; cdr3_aa: CASSQALRDISYEQYF
j_call: TRBJ2-2; v_call: TRBV6-5; d_call: .; cdr3_aa: CATNVGPNTGELFF
j_call: TRBJ1-5; v_call: TRBV2; d_call: .; cdr3_aa: CASTLDRGSNQPQHF